The clone carrying this T cell receptor beta chain was seen once. Its target is unknown. The record originates from a study of blood T cells in healthy people across ages. Study outcomes and limitations: Aged donors had fewer naive CD4+ cells and lower diversity than long-lived donors.

Through a sample-barcoded 5' primer and a J-beta primer mix, a second PCR was run for about 6 to 12 cycles. Every sample gave at least 2.5 million paired-end reads containing CDR3. TCRdb itself ran the 5' RACE reads through MiXCR, one entry per CDR3 protein. This table has approximately 290,000 distinct CDR3 sequences, roughly 26% appearing once. Material for sequencing was blood. This receptor was obtained from a woman aged 70 to 79 in good health.

The DNA for the CDR3 is TGCGCCAGCAGCTTGCGAAGGGAAGGAGAAAAACTGTTTTTT. Translating it yields CASSLRREGEKLFF. The rearrangement joins TRBV5-1 to TRBJ1-4; D remains unclear. Germline CDR1 reads SGHRS; CDR2 reads YFSETQ. This CDR3 is 14 amino acids long. Trimming removed 1 base from V and 8 bases from J, with 12 bases in between.